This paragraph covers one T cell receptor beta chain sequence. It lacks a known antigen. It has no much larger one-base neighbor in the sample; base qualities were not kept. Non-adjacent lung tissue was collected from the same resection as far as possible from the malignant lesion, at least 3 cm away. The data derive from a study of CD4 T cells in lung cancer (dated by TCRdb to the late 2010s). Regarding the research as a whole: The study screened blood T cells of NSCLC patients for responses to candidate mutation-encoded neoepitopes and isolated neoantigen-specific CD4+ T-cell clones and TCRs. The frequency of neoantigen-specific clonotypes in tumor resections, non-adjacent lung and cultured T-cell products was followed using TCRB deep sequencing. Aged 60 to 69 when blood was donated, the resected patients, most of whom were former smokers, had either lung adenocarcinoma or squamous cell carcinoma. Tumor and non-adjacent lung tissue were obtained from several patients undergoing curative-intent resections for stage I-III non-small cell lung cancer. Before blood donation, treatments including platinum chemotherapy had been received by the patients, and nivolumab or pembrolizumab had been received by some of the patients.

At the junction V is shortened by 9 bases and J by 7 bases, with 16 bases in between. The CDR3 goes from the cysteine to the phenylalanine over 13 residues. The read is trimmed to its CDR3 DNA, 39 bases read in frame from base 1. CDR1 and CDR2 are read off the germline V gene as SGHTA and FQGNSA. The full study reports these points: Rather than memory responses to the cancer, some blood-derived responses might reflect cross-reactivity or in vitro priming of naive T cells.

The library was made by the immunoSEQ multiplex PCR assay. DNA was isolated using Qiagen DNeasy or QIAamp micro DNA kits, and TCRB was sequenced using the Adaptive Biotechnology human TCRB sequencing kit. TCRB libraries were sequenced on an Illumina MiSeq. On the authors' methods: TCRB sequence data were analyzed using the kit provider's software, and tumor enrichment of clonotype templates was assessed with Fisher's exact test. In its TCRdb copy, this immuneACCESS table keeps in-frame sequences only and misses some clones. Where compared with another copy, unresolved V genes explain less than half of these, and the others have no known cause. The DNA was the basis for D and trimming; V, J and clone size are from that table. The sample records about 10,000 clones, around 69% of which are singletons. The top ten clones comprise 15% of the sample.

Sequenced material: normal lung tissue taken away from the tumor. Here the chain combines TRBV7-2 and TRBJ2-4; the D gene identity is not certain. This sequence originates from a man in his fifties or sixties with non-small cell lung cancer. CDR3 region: CASETSSGNIQYF. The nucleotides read TGTGCCAGTGAGACCTCTTCCGGGAACATTCAGTACTTC.